This TCR beta chain was sequenced for a study of T cells in Graves' hyperthyroidism and ophthalmopathy. Study results and limitations: Ophthalmopathy was predicted by the model a median of roughly 6.6 months ahead of onset.

CDR3 length equals 15 residues. The V and J ends lost 2 bases and 0 bases respectively, with 12 bases between them. Germline loops: CDR1 SGHRS, CDR2 YFSETQ. The TCR beta CDR3 regions underwent amplification using RNA transcripts as the source. Researchers ran a first-round RT-PCR on the TCR CDR3 using the HTBI primer set. TCRdb recomputed calls from the multiplex PCR reads with MiXCR, one row per CDR3 protein. The sample yields 540,000 or so distinct CDR3 sequences, 46% seen once. Comments on this clonotype: Its specificity is not known.

This clonotype was sampled from an adult woman with Graves' disease, either hyperthyroidism or ophthalmopathy (not recorded which). The J gene is TRBJ2-7, the V gene TRBV5-1; D is possibly TRBD1 or TRBD2 (6 bases each). The sequencing sample was made of peripheral blood or thyroid tissue (not recorded which). CDR3 sequence (DNA): TGCGCCAGCAGCTTAGTCGGGGGCGGCTCCTACGAGCAGTACTTC. Protein: CASSLVGGGSYEQYF.